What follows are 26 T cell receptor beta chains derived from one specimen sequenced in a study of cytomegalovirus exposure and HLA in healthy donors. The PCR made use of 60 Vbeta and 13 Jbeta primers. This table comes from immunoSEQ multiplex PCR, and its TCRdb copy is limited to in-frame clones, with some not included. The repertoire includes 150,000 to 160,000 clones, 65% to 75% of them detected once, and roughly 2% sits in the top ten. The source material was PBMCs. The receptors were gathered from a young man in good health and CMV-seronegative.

Written as DNA, the CDR3 is TGTGCCAGTAGTATCGGGCAGGGGACCGGCGAGCAGTACTTC. This encodes CASSIGQGTGEQYF. The V and J genes are TRBV19 and TRBJ2-7; D possibly corresponds to TRBD1 (6 bases). The length of the CDR3 is 14 residues. Germline V gene data show CDR1 as LNHDA and CDR2 as SQIVND (reference sequence). V lost 3 bases and J lost 6, with 15 bases in between.

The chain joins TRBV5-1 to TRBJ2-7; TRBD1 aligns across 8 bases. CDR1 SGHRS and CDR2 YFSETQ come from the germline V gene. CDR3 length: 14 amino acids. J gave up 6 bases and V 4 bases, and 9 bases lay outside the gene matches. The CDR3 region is CASSDLGQGREQYF. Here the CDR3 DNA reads TGCGCCAGCAGCGACCTAGGACAGGGCCGCGAGCAGTACTTC.

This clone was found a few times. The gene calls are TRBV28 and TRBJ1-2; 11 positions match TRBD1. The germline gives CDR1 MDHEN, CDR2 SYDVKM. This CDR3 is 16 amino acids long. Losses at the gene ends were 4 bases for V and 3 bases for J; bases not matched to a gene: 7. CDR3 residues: CASSSWTGGSDYGYTF. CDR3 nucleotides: TGTGCCAGCAGTTCCTGGACAGGGGGCAGTGACTATGGCTACACCTTC.

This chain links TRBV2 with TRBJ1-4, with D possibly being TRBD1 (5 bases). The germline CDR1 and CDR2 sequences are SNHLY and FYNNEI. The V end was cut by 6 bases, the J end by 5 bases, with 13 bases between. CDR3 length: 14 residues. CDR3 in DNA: TGTGCCAGCAGCCTGGACACCCAGAATGAAAAACTGTTTTTT. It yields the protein CASSLDTQNEKLFF.

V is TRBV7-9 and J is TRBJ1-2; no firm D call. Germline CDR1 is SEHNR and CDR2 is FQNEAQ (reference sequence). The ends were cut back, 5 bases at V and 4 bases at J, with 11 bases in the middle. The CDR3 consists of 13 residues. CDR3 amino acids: CASSTGVGYGYTF. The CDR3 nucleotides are TGTGCCAGCAGCACCGGGGTCGGCTATGGCTACACCTTC.

DNA for the CDR3: TGCGCCAGCAGCTTCACTAGCGGGGTTTATGGGGCCAACGTCCTGACTTTC. Translating gives CASSFTSGVYGANVLTF. V usage is TRBV5-1 and J usage is TRBJ2-6, with 10 nucleotides matching TRBD2. The germline CDR1 and CDR2 sequences are SGHRS and YFSETQ. CDR3 length: 17 residues. The J segment lost 3 bases and the V segment lost 2 bases, leaving 5 bases of the junction unmatched.

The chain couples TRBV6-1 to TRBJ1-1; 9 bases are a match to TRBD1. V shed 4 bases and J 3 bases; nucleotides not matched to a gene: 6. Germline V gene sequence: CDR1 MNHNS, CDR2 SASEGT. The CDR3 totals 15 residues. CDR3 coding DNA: TGTGCCAGCAGTGCTCCGACAGGGGGTTACACTGAAGCTTTCTTT. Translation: CASSAPTGGYTEAFF.

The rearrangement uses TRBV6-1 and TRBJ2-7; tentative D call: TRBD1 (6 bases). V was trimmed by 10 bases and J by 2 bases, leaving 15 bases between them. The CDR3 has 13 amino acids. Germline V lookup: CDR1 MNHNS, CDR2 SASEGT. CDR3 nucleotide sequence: TGTGCCACGTCCGCCCGGGACACCTACGAGCAGTACTTC. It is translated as CATSARDTYEQYF.

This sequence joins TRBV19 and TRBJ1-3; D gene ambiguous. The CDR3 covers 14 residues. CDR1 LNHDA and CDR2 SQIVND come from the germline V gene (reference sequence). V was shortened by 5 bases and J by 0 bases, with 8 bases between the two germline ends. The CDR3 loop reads CASSEESSGNTIYF. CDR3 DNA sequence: TGTGCCAGTAGTGAGGAGAGCTCTGGAAACACCATATATTTT.

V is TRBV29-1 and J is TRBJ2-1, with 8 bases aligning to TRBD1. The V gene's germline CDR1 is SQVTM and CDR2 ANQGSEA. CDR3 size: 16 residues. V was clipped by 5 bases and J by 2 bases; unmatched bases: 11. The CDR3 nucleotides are TGCAGCGTTCCTACAACCGGGACAGGAGCCTACAATGAGCAGTTCTTC. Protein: CSVPTTGTGAYNEQFF.

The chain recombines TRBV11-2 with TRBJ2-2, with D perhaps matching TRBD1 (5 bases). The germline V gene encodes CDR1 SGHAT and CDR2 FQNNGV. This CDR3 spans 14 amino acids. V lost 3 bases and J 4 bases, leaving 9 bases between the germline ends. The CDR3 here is CASSFGQRTGELFF. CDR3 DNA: TGTGCCAGCAGCTTCGGACAACGCACCGGGGAGCTGTTTTTT.

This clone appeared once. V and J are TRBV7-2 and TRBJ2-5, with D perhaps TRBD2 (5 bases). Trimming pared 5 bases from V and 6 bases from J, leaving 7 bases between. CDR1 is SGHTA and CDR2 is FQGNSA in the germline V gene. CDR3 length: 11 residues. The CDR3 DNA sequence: TGTGCCAGCAGCCGGGAAAAGACCCAGTACTTC. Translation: CASSREKTQYF. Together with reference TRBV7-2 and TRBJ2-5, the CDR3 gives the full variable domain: GAGVSQSPSNKVTEKGKDVELRCDPISGHTALYWYRQSLGQGLEFLIYFQGNSAPDKSGLPSDRFSAERTGGSVSTLTIQRTQQEDSAVYLCASSREKTQYFGPGTRLLVL.

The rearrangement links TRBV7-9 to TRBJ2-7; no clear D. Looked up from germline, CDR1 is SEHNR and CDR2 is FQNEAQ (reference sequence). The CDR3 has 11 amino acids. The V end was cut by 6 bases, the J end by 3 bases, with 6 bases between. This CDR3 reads CASSQDYEQYF. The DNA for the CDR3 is TGTGCCAGCAGTCAGGACTACGAGCAGTACTTC.

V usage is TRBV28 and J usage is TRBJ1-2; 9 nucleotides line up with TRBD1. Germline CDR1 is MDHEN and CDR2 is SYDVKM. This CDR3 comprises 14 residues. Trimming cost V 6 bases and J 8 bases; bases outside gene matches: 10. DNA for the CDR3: TGTGCCAGCAGACCGGGACAGGGCTGTTGCGGCTACACCTTC. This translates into CASRPGQGCCGYTF.

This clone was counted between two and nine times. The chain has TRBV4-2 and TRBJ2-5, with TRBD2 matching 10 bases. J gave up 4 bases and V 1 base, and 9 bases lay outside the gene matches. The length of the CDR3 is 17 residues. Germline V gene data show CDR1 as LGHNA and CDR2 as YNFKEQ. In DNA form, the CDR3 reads TGTGCCAGCAGCCAAGTACTTAGCGGGGGGCGGGGAGAGACCCAGTACTTC. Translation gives CASSQVLSGGRGETQYF.

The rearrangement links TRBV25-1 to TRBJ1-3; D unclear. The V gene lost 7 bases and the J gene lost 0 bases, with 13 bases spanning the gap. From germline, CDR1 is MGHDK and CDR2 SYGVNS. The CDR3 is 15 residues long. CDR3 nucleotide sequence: TGTGCCAGCATGGAGCAATCTATCTCTGGAAACACCATATATTTT. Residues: CASMEQSISGNTIYF.

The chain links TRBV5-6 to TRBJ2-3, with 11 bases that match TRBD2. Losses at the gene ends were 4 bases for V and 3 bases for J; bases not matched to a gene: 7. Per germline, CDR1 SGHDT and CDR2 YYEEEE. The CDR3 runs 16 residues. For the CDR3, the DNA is TGTGCCAGCAGCCATAGCGGGGGGGCCAGAACAGATACGCAGTATTTT. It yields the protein CASSHSGGARTDTQYF.

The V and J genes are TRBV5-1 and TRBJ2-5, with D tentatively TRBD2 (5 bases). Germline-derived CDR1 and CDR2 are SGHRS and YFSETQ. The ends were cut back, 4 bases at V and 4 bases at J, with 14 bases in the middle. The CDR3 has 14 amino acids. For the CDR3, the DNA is TGCGCCAGCAGCCCAAGTCTAGCCGGAGAGACCCAGTACTTC. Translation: CASSPSLAGETQYF.

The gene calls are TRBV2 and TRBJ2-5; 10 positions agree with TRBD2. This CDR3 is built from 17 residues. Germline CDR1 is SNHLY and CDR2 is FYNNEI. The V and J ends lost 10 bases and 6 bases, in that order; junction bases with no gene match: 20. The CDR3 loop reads CATLGALAGARGQTQYF. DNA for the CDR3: TGTGCCACCCTCGGGGCGCTAGCGGGGGCTCGAGGCCAGACCCAGTACTTC.

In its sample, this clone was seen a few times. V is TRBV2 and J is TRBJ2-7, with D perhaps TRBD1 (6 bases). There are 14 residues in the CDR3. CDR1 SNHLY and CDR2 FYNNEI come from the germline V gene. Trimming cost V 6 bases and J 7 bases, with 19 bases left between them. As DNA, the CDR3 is TGTGCCAGCAGCTATACTGACAGGCACGCGGAGCAGTACTTC. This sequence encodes CASSYTDRHAEQYF.

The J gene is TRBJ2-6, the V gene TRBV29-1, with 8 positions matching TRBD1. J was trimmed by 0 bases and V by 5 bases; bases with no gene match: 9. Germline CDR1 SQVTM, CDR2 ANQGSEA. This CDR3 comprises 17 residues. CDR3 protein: CSVTGQGVLSGANVLTF. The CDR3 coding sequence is TGCAGCGTTACTGGACAGGGCGTCCTCTCTGGGGCCAACGTCCTGACTTTC.

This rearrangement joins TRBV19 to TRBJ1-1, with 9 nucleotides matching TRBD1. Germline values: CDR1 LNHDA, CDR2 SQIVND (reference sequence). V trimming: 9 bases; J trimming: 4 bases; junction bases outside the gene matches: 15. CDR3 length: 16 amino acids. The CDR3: CASRSRDRAWGTEAFF. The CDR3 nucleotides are TGTGCCAGCCGGTCCCGGGACAGGGCTTGGGGCACTGAAGCTTTCTTT. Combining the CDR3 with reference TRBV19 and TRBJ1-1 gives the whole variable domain DGGITQSPKYLFRKEGQNVTLSCEQNLNHDAMYWYRQDPGQGLRLIYYSQIVNDFQKGDIAEGYSVSREKKESFPLTVTSAQKNPTAFYLCASRSRDRAWGTEAFFGQGTRLTVV.

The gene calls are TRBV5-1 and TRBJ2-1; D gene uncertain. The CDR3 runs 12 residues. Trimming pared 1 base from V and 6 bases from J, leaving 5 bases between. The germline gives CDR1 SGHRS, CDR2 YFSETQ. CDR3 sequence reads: CASSLNSNEQFF. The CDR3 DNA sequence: TGCGCCAGCAGCTTGAACAGCAATGAGCAGTTCTTC.

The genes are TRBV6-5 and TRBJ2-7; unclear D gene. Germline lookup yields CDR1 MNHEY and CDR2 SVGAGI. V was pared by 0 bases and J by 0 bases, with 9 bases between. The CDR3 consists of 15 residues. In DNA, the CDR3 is TGTGCCAGCAGTTACTCTACACCCAGCTCCTACGAGCAGTACTTC. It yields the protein CASSYSTPSSYEQYF.

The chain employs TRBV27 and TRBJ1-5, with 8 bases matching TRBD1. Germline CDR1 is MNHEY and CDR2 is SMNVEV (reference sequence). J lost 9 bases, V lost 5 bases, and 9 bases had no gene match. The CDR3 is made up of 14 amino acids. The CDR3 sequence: CASSPTDRGWPQHF. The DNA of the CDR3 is TGTGCCAGCAGTCCGACAGACAGGGGTTGGCCCCAGCATTTT.

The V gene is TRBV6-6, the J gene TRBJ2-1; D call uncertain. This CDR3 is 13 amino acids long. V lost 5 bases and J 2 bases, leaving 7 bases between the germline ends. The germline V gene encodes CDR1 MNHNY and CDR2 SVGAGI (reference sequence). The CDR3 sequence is CASSVGTYNEQFF. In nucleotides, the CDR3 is TGTGCCAGCAGTGTCGGTACCTACAATGAGCAGTTCTTC.